This is a list of T cell receptor beta chains from one sample in a study of immune cell composition in non-small cell lung cancer. The data were produced by immunoSEQ multiplex PCR, yet TCRdb's version contains in-frame clones alone and is incomplete. Of 5,000 to 6,500 clones listed, approximately 90% were seen once; the top ten hold 6.4%. The sequenced material came from non-adjacent lung tissue. The receptors were gathered from a human donor with non-small cell lung cancer. Each CDR3 is given with its conserved first and last residue. The order of the fields is D gene, V gene, clone size, J gene, CDR3 protein, CDR3 DNA. D genes are given only for firm matches. Not every row has a clone size; where given, it reads once, few, many or a size class.

TRBD2	TRBV19	-	TRBJ2-1	CASSTFAGGLYEQFF	TGTGCCAGTAGTACTTTTGCGGGAGGACTCTATGAGCAGTTCTTC
TRBD2	TRBV6-4	once	TRBJ2-2	CASSEGRATGELFF	TGTGCCAGCAGTGAAGGGAGGGCCACCGGGGAGCTGTTTTTT
TRBD1	TRBV14	-	TRBJ2-3	CASSQDPRGLSQQYF	TGTGCCAGCAGCCAAGATCCCAGGGGGCTAAGTCAGCAGTATTTT
-	TRBV7-3	-	TRBJ2-5	CASSLTPGQETQYF	TGTGCCAGCAGCTTAACCCCAGGACAAGAGACCCAGTACTTC
-	TRBV7-3	once	TRBJ2-2	CASSLIGRARLNTGELFF	TGTGCCAGCAGCTTAATTGGGCGGGCGCGATTGAACACCGGGGAGCTGTTTTTT
TRBD2	TRBV6-6	-	TRBJ2-7	CASIAGTSFHEQYF	TGTGCCAGCATCGCCGGGACTAGCTTCCACGAGCAGTACTTC
TRBD2	TRBV4-3	-	TRBJ2-7	CASSQVAGGASYEQYF	TGCGCCAGCAGCCAAGTAGCGGGTGGGGCCTCCTACGAGCAGTACTTC
TRBD1	TRBV27	-	TRBJ1-1	CASSDRVRTEAFF	TGTGCCAGCAGTGACAGGGTTCGGACTGAAGCTTTCTTT
TRBD1	TRBV7-9	-	TRBJ1-5	CASSLGTGYQPQHF	TGTGCCAGCAGCCTCGGGACAGGGTATCAGCCCCAGCATTTT
-	TRBV7-2	-	TRBJ1-5	CASSFRGGNQPQHF	TGTGCCAGCAGCTTTCGGGGGGGCAATCAGCCCCAGCATTTT
-	TRBV5-4	-	TRBJ1-5	CASSLAGANQPQHF	TGTGCCAGCAGCTTGGCAGGGGCAAATCAGCCCCAGCATTTT
TRBD1	TRBV13	-	TRBJ2-2	CASSNRDRGSISGELFF	TGTGCCAGCAGCAACCGGGACAGGGGATCGATTAGCGGGGAGCTGTTTTTT
TRBD2	TRBV11-3	-	TRBJ2-1	CASSFGRLADNEQFF	TGTGCCAGCAGCTTTGGGCGACTAGCGGACAATGAGCAGTTCTTC
TRBD2	TRBV5-8	once	TRBJ2-5	CASSKGLAALQETQYF	TGTGCCAGCAGCAAGGGACTAGCGGCCCTCCAAGAGACCCAGTACTTC
TRBD1	TRBV30	-	TRBJ1-4	CASAGQGNEKLFF	TGTGCCAGTGCGGGACAGGGGAATGAAAAACTGTTTTTT
-	TRBV21-1	-	TRBJ2-7	CASSGGPGTEPYEQYF	TGTGCCAGCAGCGGAGGCCCCGGGACAGAGCCCTACGAGCAGTACTTC
TRBD2	TRBV4-3	-	TRBJ2-1	CASSGRAFNEQFF	TGCGCCAGCAGCGGGAGGGCCTTCAATGAGCAGTTCTTC
-	TRBV7-8	-	TRBJ1-4	CASSLASRRLNEKLFF	TGTGCCAGCAGCTTAGCGTCGCGGCGGCTCAATGAAAAACTGTTTTTT
-	TRBV28	-	TRBJ2-7	CASSRGGEYEQYF	TGTGCCAGCAGCCGGGGTGGGGAGTACGAGCAGTACTTC
-	TRBV11-2	-	TRBJ2-1	CASSLGGDEQFF	TGTGCCAGCAGCTTGGGGGGAGATGAGCAGTTCTTC
TRBD1	TRBV19	-	TRBJ2-1	CASSGGQGWYNEQFF	TGTGCCAGTAGTGGGGGACAGGGGTGGTACAATGAGCAGTTCTTC
-	TRBV30	-	TRBJ2-6	CAWKSRVGSGANVLTF	TGTGCCTGGAAGTCGAGGGTGGGCTCTGGGGCCAACGTCCTGACTTTC
TRBD2	TRBV9	-	TRBJ2-1	CASSVDVLAGVDEQFF	TGTGCCAGCAGCGTAGATGTCCTAGCGGGAGTGGATGAGCAGTTCTTC
TRBD1	TRBV28	few	TRBJ1-2	CASYLRQGAHNYGYTF	TGTGCCAGCTACCTTCGGCAGGGGGCGCATAACTATGGCTACACCTTC
TRBD2	TRBV30	-	TRBJ2-3	CAWSRDSTSGTIF	TGTGCCTGGAGCAGGGACAGCACTAGCGGGACCATCTTT
-	TRBV29-1	few	TRBJ2-3	CSVAESGGQDTQYF	TGCAGCGTTGCCGAGTCCGGGGGGCAAGATACGCAGTATTTT
TRBD1	TRBV6-5	-	TRBJ2-7	CATQSTGSTYEQYF	TGTGCCACACAATCGACAGGGTCAACTTACGAGCAGTACTTC
-	TRBV7-6	once	TRBJ2-2	CASSLSEGPNTGELFF	TGTGCCAGCAGCTTATCAGAGGGCCCTAACACCGGGGAGCTGTTTTTT
-	TRBV27	-	TRBJ1-4	CASSDRPANEKLFF	TGTGCCAGCAGCGACAGGCCTGCCAATGAAAAACTGTTTTTT
-	TRBV7-8	-	TRBJ2-3	CASSLVEGGGYTQYF	TGTGCCAGCAGCTTAGTGGAGGGAGGGGGGTATACGCAGTATTTT
-	TRBV6-1	-	TRBJ2-1	CASSLNEQFF	TGTGCCAGCAGTTTAAATGAGCAGTTCTTC
TRBD2	TRBV19	once	TRBJ2-7	CASTNLAGGPNEQYF	TGTGCCAGTACAAACCTAGCGGGAGGGCCCAACGAGCAGTACTTC
-	TRBV18	-	TRBJ1-4	CASVDRRRGNEKLFF	TGTGCCAGCGTCGATAGAAGGAGGGGTAATGAAAAACTGTTTTTT
-	TRBV18	-	TRBJ1-3	CASSPRSAKGNTIYF	TGTGCCAGCTCACCACGTTCTGCGAAAGGAAACACCATATATTTT
TRBD1	TRBV5-5	-	TRBJ2-5	CASSLDQGAQETQYF	TGTGCCAGCAGCTTAGACCAGGGGGCGCAAGAGACCCAGTACTTC
-	TRBV14	-	TRBJ2-6	CASSQVPGSGANVLTF	TGTGCCAGCAGCCAAGTTCCCGGGTCTGGGGCCAACGTCCTGACTTTC
TRBD2	TRBV19	-	TRBJ2-1	CASRRTSGPYNEQFF	TGTGCCAGTCGTCGGACTAGCGGACCCTACAATGAGCAGTTCTTC
-	TRBV6-5	-	TRBJ2-7	CASRTPGVAAYEQYF	TGTGCCAGCAGAACACCCGGGGTAGCGGCCTACGAGCAGTACTTC
TRBD1	TRBV5-1	-	TRBJ1-1	CASSYRGLGNTEAFF	TGCGCCAGCAGCTACAGGGGGCTTGGGAACACTGAAGCTTTCTTT
-	TRBV21-1	-	TRBJ2-7	CASSARTSGDTYEQYF	TGTGCCAGCAGCGCAAGGACTAGCGGAGATACCTACGAGCAGTACTTC
-	TRBV5-1	once	TRBJ1-4	CASSVGDTRNEKLFF	TGCGCCAGCAGCGTAGGGGACACCCGCAATGAAAAACTGTTTTTT
-	TRBV29-1	-	TRBJ2-1	CSVESRETYNEQFF	TGCAGCGTTGAGTCCCGGGAGACTTACAATGAGCAGTTCTTC